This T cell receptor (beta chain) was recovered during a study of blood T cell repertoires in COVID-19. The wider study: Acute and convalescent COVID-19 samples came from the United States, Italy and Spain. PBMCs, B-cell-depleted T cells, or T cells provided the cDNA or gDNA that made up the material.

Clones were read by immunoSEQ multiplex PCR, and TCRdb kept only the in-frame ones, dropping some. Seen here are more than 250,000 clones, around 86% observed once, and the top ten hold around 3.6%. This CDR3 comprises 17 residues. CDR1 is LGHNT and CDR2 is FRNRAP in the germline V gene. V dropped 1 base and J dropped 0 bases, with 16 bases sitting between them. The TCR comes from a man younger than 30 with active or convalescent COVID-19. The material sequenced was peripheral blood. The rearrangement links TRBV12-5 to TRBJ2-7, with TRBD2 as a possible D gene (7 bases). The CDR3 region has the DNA TGTGCTAGTGGTTTGGCCGTACAGGGAGGGAGCTCCTACGAGCAGTACTTC. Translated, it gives CASGLAVQGGSSYEQYF.